This T cell receptor beta chain was captured in a study of cytomegalovirus exposure and HLA in healthy donors. Study-wide results and caveats: CMV serostatus alone was available as immune exposure information.

Germline values: CDR1 SGHNT, CDR2 YYREEE (reference sequence). V gave up 4 bases and J gave up 3 bases; unmatched junction bases: 8. The length of the CDR3 is 16 residues. Details on this clone: Its antigen is as yet unknown.

The PCR contained 60 Vbeta and 13 Jbeta primers. TCRdb's table, derived via immunoSEQ multiplex PCR, lists solely in-frame clones and lacks some. The sample has about 41,000 clones. Each donor was healthy, and each was a bone marrow donor. The J gene is TRBJ2-1, the V gene TRBV5-4; TRBD2 matches 9 bases. Sequencing used PBMCs. The TCR sequence derives from a man aged 25-45 years in good health and CMV-seronegative. The CDR3 sequence is CASSLGGRALYNEQFF. CDR3 bases: TGTGCCAGCAGCCTGGGCGGGAGGGCCCTCTACAATGAGCAGTTCTTC.